The present TCR beta chain was sequenced within a study of cytomegalovirus exposure and HLA in healthy donors. Study as a whole: The approximately 120 validation repertoires used the same platform as the 650 to 850 first-cohort repertoires, a later analysis reported. General study findings and limits: Specificity for CMV antigens was confirmed in vitro for a few of the CMV-associated chains. The listing of some 170 TCR beta chains classed them as cytomegalovirus-associated.

For this clone: The target antigen is unknown.

Measured with immunoSEQ multiplex PCR; TCRdb has only the in-frame clones, and not every one. The sample contains 250,000 to 300,000 clones, 86% of which appear only once. Donors came from a validation cohort of some 110 subjects, distinct from the first 666-subject cohort. This CDR3 has 14 amino acids. V dropped 4 bases and J dropped 1 base, with 10 bases sitting between them. The V gene's germline CDR1 is SGHRS and CDR2 YFSETQ. The chain carries TRBV5-1 and TRBJ2-3; D might be TRBD1 (6 bases). This sequence originates from a woman under 30 in good health and CMV-seronegative. Sequencing was done on a sample of PBMCs. The DNA of the CDR3 is TGCGCCAGCAGCATGCGGACAGGCACAGATACGCAGTATTTT. Encoded protein: CASSMRTGTDTQYF.